Here is one TCR beta chain with its context. Its antigen remains unknown. Alongside a J-beta primer mix, a sample-barcoded 5' primer served in a second PCR lasting about 7 to 11 cycles. TCRdb independently ran MiXCR on the 5' RACE reads; one entry per CDR3 protein. The sample has more than 700,000 distinct CDR3 sequences; less than 70% are singletons. This specimen comes from a study of blood T cells in healthy people across ages. Study-wide results and caveats: Unsorted PBMC material precluded a definitive naive versus antigen-experienced comparison. Naive CD4+ cells and diversity were both higher in long-lived donors than in aged donors.

Germline V lookup: CDR1 DFQATT, CDR2 SNEGSKA (reference sequence). This CDR3 comprises 19 residues. V shed 3 bases and J 0 bases; nucleotides not matched to a gene: 14. The TCR was taken from a man older than 75 in good health. J is TRBJ2-1 and V is TRBV20-1; 10 bases are shared with TRBD2. What was sequenced was blood. CDR3 sequence (DNA): TGCAGTGCTAGGCCCGGAGGTAGCGGGAGGTTTCGCTCCTACAATGAGCAGTTCTTC. As protein: CSARPGGSGRFRSYNEQFF.